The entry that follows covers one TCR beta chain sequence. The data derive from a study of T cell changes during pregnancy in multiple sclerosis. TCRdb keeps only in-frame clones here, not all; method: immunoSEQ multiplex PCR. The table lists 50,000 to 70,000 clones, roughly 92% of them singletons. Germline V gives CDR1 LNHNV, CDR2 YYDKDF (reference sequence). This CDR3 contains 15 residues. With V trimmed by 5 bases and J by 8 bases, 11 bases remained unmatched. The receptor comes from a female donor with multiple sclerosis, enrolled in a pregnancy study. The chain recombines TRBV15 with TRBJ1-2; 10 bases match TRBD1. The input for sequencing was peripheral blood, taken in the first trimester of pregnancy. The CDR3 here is CATSRRDRGPGGYTF. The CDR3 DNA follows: TGTGCCACCAGCCGACGGGACAGGGGCCCGGGGGGCTACACCTTC.